The present T cell receptor beta chain was sequenced within a study of metastatic and nonmetastatic thyroid tumors. All patients were untreated before thyroid surgery. The ends were cut back, 0 bases at V and 3 bases at J, with 13 bases in the middle. The V gene's germline CDR1 is SGHRS and CDR2 YFSETQ. CDR3 size: 16 residues. TCRdb re-analyzed the PCR reads using MiXCR. The sample shows about 15,000 clones, over 20% of them seen only once. This TCR was recovered from a female donor with papillary thyroid cancer or a benign thyroid nodule (not recorded which). Some clones in this sample may be carry-over from other donors' samples. Sequenced: tumor tissue. The V call is TRBV5-1, the J call TRBJ1-3, with a tentative D call TRBD1 (5 bases). The CDR3 DNA sequence: TGCGCCAGCAGCTTGGACCTGCCGGGGGTTGGAAACACCATATATTTT. Amino acids: CASSLDLPGVGNTIYF.